Below, 25 T cell receptor beta chains from the same sample are listed, as sequenced in a study of blood T cell repertoires in COVID-19. Clones were read by immunoSEQ multiplex PCR, and TCRdb kept only the in-frame ones, dropping some. The sample records 60,000 to 75,000 clones, around 86% being singletons. The sample taken for sequencing was peripheral blood. The receptors come from a woman in her sixties or seventies with acute or convalescent COVID-19.

This chain joins TRBV12-3 or TRBV12-4 and TRBJ2-7; D is perhaps TRBD2 (6 bases). Trimming shortened V by 6 bases and J by 6 bases, and 15 bases separated the two germline ends. The CDR3 totals 13 residues. The CDR3 DNA reads TGTGCCAGCAGGTCTTTGGTCGGGGGCGAGCAGTACTTC. This gives the protein CASRSLVGGEQYF.

The chain combines TRBV5-4 with TRBJ2-5; 7 bases match TRBD2. Per the germline V gene, CDR1 is SGHNT and CDR2 is YYREEE (reference sequence). The length of the CDR3 is 15 residues. Trimming at V came to 4 bases and at J to 5 bases, leaving 11 bases not matched to a gene. CDR3 amino acids: CASSPGGEAVETQYF. CDR3 nucleotide sequence: TGTGCCAGCAGCCCGGGGGGAGAGGCAGTCGAGACCCAGTACTTC. The full variable domain, its missing parts supplied by reference TRBV5-4 and TRBJ2-5, is ETGVTQSPTHLIKTRGQQVTLRCSSQSGHNTVSWYQQALGQGPQFIFQYYREEENGRGNFPPRFSGLQFPNYSSELNVNALELDDSALYLCASSPGGEAVETQYFGPGTRLLVL.

This sequence joins TRBV13 and TRBJ1-2; D unclear. Trimming left V 0 bases short and J 8 bases short, with 13 bases between. Germline values: CDR1 PRHDT, CDR2 FYEKMQ (reference sequence). The CDR3 extends over 14 amino acids. CDR3 sequence (DNA): TGTGCCAGCAGCTTAGGCCACCCCGCGAGAGGCTACACCTTC. Translating it yields CASSLGHPARGYTF.

The rearrangement uses TRBV5-5 and TRBJ2-3; a possible D gene is TRBD2 (5 bases). CDR3 length equals 15 residues. V shed 0 bases and J shed 1 base, with 9 bases lying between them. Germline V CDR1 and CDR2: SGHKS, YYEKEE (reference sequence). The CDR3 sequence is CASSLVLGGTDTQYF. Here the CDR3 DNA reads TGTGCCAGCAGCTTGGTCCTCGGGGGCACAGATACGCAGTATTTT.

In this sample, this clone turned up once. The rearrangement links TRBV11-2 to TRBJ2-5; 8 bases agree with TRBD2. The CDR3 runs 15 residues. The germline V gene encodes CDR1 SGHAT and CDR2 FQNNGV. Trimming removed 0 bases from V and 4 bases from J; junction bases left unmatched: 4. This CDR3 reads CASSLESGGPETQYF. In nucleotides, the CDR3 is TGTGCCAGCAGCTTAGAGTCGGGGGGGCCAGAGACCCAGTACTTC.

This clone was counted only a few times. This CDR3 is CASSPETDYEQYF. The CDR3 coding sequence is TGTGCCAGCTCACCAGAGACAGACTACGAGCAGTACTTC. The chain recombines TRBV18 with TRBJ2-7, with D maybe TRBD1 (5 bases). This CDR3 has 13 amino acids. The V end lost 2 bases, the J end lost 3 bases, and 8 bases lay between the germline ends. Germline V gives CDR1 KGHSH, CDR2 LQKENI.

The chain recombines TRBV7-2 with TRBJ2-2; TRBD2 aligns across 7 bases. Germline V gene data show CDR1 as SGHTA and CDR2 as FQGNSA. Trimming cost V 3 bases and J 6 bases; bases outside gene matches: 1. The CDR3 has 13 residues. The CDR3 DNA reads TGTGCCAGCAGCTTGGGAGGGGCCGGGGAGCTGTTTTTT. Amino acids: CASSLGGAGELFF. The full variable domain, in which reference TRBV7-2 and TRBJ2-2 provide the parts outside the CDR3, is GAGVSQSPSNKVTEKGKDVELRCDPISGHTALYWYRQSLGQGLEFLIYFQGNSAPDKSGLPSDRFSAERTGGSVSTLTIQRTQQEDSAVYLCASSLGGAGELFFGEGSRLTVL.

This chain links TRBV28 with TRBJ2-3; the match to TRBD2 covers 9 bases. The ends lost 8 bases at V and 2 bases at J; junction bases unmatched: 11. CDR1 is MDHEN and CDR2 is SYDVKM in the germline V gene. This CDR3 has 16 residues. Here the CDR3 DNA reads TGTGCCAGCTCATCAGAGGCGGGGGGGAACACAGATACGCAGTATTTT. Translation gives CASSSEAGGNTDTQYF.

The V call is TRBV5-1, the J call TRBJ2-3; a weak D match, TRBD2 (5 bases). The CDR3 contains 15 residues. Germline CDR1 is SGHRS and CDR2 is YFSETQ. Trimming removed 4 bases from V and 7 bases from J, with 19 bases in between. DNA of the CDR3: TGCGCCAGCAGCCCGGGCCCCGGGGTGGGATATACGCAGTATTTT. Its protein is CASSPGPGVGYTQYF.

V gene TRBV6-5 combines with J gene TRBJ2-2; TRBD2 aligns across 9 bases. Germline values: CDR1 MNHEY, CDR2 SVGAGI. Trimming took 1 base from V and 4 from J; bases not matched to a gene: 1. CDR3 length equals 15 residues. The CDR3 coding sequence is TGTGCCAGCAGTTACTTGCGGGGGGGCACCGGGGAGCTGTTTTTT. The encoded protein is CASSYLRGGTGELFF.

This clone has more than one count but fewer than ten. CDR3 loop: CASSLQGIGNTIYF. In DNA form, the CDR3 reads TGCGCCAGCAGCCTTCAGGGGATCGGAAACACCATATATTTT. V gene TRBV4-1 combines with J gene TRBJ1-3; weak D call: TRBD1 (6 bases). The germline gives CDR1 MGHRA, CDR2 YSYEKL. The CDR3 contains 14 residues. V gave up 4 bases and J gave up 4 bases, with 11 bases separating them.

The chain has TRBV12-3 or TRBV12-4 and TRBJ1-1; weak D call: TRBD1 (6 bases). V lost 5 bases to trimming and J lost 5 bases, with 12 bases between them. CDR3 length: 13 amino acids. CDR3 protein: CASSPTGQTEAFF. CDR3 DNA sequence: TGTGCCAGCAGTCCTACAGGGCAGACTGAAGCTTTCTTT.

This clone showed up just once. The rearrangement joins TRBV5-1 to TRBJ1-1; D is unresolved. Germline V gene sequence: CDR1 SGHRS, CDR2 YFSETQ. The V gene lost 3 bases and the J gene lost 1 base, with 10 bases spanning the gap. The CDR3 has 14 residues. The CDR3 bases are TGCGCCAGCAGCTCCAGCGGGTCGAACACTGAAGCTTTCTTT. Translated, it gives CASSSSGSNTEAFF.

The chain uses TRBV6-4 and TRBJ1-5; 8 bases are a match to TRBD1. Germline V gene data show CDR1 as MRHNA and CDR2 as SNTAGT. This CDR3 spans 17 amino acids. Trimming cost V 4 bases and J 0 bases; bases outside gene matches: 8. CDR3 sequence reads: CASSVRTGRYSNQPQHF. The CDR3 coding sequence is TGTGCCAGCAGTGTGCGGACAGGGCGTTATAGCAATCAGCCCCAGCATTTT.

The chain carries TRBV18 and TRBJ2-5; no clear D. CDR3 length: 15 residues. V lost 6 bases, J lost 5 bases, and 19 bases lay in between. Germline CDR1 is KGHSH and CDR2 is LQKENI. CDR3 sequence: CASSQTAQSEETQYF. For the CDR3, the DNA is TGTGCCAGCTCCCAGACGGCCCAGTCGGAGGAGACCCAGTACTTC. The complete variable domain, with remaining parts taken from reference TRBV18 and TRBJ2-5, reads NAGVMQNPRHLVRRRGQEARLRCSPMKGHSHVYWYRQLPEEGLKFMVYLQKENIIDESGMPKERFSAEFPKEGPSILRIQQVVRGDSAAYFCASSQTAQSEETQYFGPGTRLLVL.

The CDR3 region is CASSYFGTGAGEAFF. Here the CDR3 DNA reads TGTGCCAGCAGTTACTTCGGGACAGGGGCTGGTGAAGCTTTCTTT. V is TRBV6-5 and J is TRBJ1-1, with TRBD1 matching 10 bases. This CDR3 spans 15 amino acids. Trimming cost V 1 base and J 7 bases; bases outside gene matches: 6. Germline-derived CDR1 and CDR2 are MNHEY and SVGAGI.

The chain joins TRBV5-4 to TRBJ2-5, with TRBD2 matching 12 bases. After removal of 0 bases from V and 1 base from J, the junction contained 1 base not matched to a gene. Germline V lookup: CDR1 SGHNT, CDR2 YYREEE (reference sequence). This CDR3 has 16 amino acids. DNA for the CDR3: TGTGCCAGCAGCTTGGCTAGCGGGGGGGGCCAAGAGACCCAGTACTTC. Its translation is CASSLASGGGQETQYF.

The chain links TRBV3-1 (or the pseudogene TRBV3-2) to TRBJ2-4; D might be TRBD2 (6 bases). Germline V gives CDR1 LGHDT, CDR2 YNNKEL (reference sequence). The CDR3 has 15 amino acids. Trimming pared 4 bases from V and 8 bases from J, leaving 18 bases between. CDR3 nucleotide sequence: TGTGCCAGCAGCCTTACGGGACTGTCTTTGGACATTCAGTACTTC. Its translation is CASSLTGLSLDIQYF.

V is TRBV29-1 and J is TRBJ2-5, with TRBD2 matching over 11 bases. The CDR3 sequence is 13 residues long. Germline V lookup: CDR1 SQVTM, CDR2 ANQGSEA. V shed 4 bases, J shed 2 bases, and the junction held 0 bases outside the gene matches. The CDR3 region is CSVGTSGQETQYF. The CDR3 DNA reads TGCAGCGTTGGGACTAGCGGGCAAGAGACCCAGTACTTC.

The rearrangement links TRBV7-8 to TRBJ2-5, with no clear D. This CDR3 contains 15 residues. Trimming pared 2 bases from V and 2 bases from J, leaving 12 bases between. The germline gives CDR1 SGHVS, CDR2 FQNEAQ. The CDR3 loop is CASSLLPNEQETQYF. In DNA form, the CDR3 reads TGTGCCAGCAGCTTACTCCCAAACGAGCAAGAGACCCAGTACTTC.

The V gene is TRBV14, the J gene TRBJ2-6, with D unresolved. The CDR3 loop spans 13 amino acids. Germline V lookup: CDR1 SGHDN, CDR2 FVKESK. Trimming pared 1 base from V and 4 bases from J, leaving 2 bases between. CDR3: CASSQAGANVLTF. CDR3 nucleotide sequence: TGTGCCAGCAGCCAAGCAGGGGCCAACGTCCTGACTTTC.

J is TRBJ1-5 and V is TRBV2; 9 positions agree with TRBD1. CDR1 is SNHLY, CDR2 FYNNEI, per germline. The CDR3 covers 15 residues. V gave up 7 bases and J gave up 4 bases; unmatched junction bases: 8. CDR3 bases: TGTGCCAGCACCATAGACAGGGGGTGGAATCAGCCCCAGCATTTT. This gives the protein CASTIDRGWNQPQHF.

The genes are TRBV5-1 and TRBJ2-5, with 7 bases matching TRBD2. CDR1 and CDR2 (germline): SGHRS, YFSETQ. V dropped 0 bases and J dropped 1; count of bases not matched to a gene: 6. This CDR3 has 16 amino acids. CDR3 sequence (DNA): TGCGCCAGCAGCTTGGTTGGGGGAGGGGTCCAAGAGACCCAGTACTTC. Translation: CASSLVGGGVQETQYF.

The chain recombines TRBV5-1 with TRBJ1-3, with D hard to call. Deletions cut 3 bases from V and 0 bases from J, with 4 bases between. This CDR3 region has 13 residues. Germline V gives CDR1 SGHRS, CDR2 YFSETQ. CDR3 amino acids: CASSSSSGNTIYF. For the CDR3, the DNA is TGCGCCAGCAGCTCCTCCTCTGGAAACACCATATATTTT.

This sequence joins TRBV5-8 and TRBJ2-3, with D possibly matching TRBD2 (5 bases). CDR1 is SGHTS and CDR2 is YDEGEE in the germline V gene. V dropped 4 bases and J dropped 1 base, with 13 bases sitting between them. CDR3 size: 15 residues. The CDR3 bases are TGTGCCAGCAGCCACCCCACGAGGGGCACAGATACGCAGTATTTT. Translating it yields CASSHPTRGTDTQYF.